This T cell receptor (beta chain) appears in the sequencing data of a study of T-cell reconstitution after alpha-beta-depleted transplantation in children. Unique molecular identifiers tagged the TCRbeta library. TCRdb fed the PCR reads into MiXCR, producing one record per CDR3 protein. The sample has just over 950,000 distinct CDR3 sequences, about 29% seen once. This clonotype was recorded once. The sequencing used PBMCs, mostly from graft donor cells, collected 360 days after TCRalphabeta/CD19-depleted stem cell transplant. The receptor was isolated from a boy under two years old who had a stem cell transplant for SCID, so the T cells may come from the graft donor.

In DNA, the CDR3 is TGTGCCAGCTCACCCCTGATTCCCGGGACAGGGGGGAAACGGACTGAAGCTTTCTTT. Translation gives CASSPLIPGTGGKRTEAFF. J is TRBJ1-1 and V is TRBV18; 11 bases map to TRBD1. The CDR3 is 19 amino acids. Germline V gene sequence: CDR1 KGHSH, CDR2 LQKENI. The V segment lost 3 bases and the J segment 5 bases; nucleotides outside the gene matches: 17.